The 12 T cell receptor beta chains given below trace back to one sample, sequenced in a study of T cell responses to AZD1222 COVID-19 vaccine (dated by TCRdb to about 2021). What this sample's time point label stands for: baseline before first vaccination. Libraries were prepared through the immunoSEQ multiplex PCR assay. TCRdb took this table from immuneACCESS and kept in-frame rearrangements with V and J called. Such tables lack part of the clones; where checked against another copy, unresolved V genes explain under half of the gap, and the rest is unexplained. The table for this sample lists 100,000 or so clones; around 84% of them were counted only once. Together, the top ten hold 1.4% of the sample. The sample in question was peripheral blood, obtained on day 0 of AZD1222 vaccination. The receptors were sampled from an adult in good health.

V is TRBV5-4 and J is TRBJ1-1, with a possible D match to TRBD1 (6 bases). Germline values: CDR1 SGHNT, CDR2 YYREEE (reference sequence). The CDR3 spans 14 residues. Trimming shortened V by 2 bases and J by 7 bases, and 15 bases separated the two germline ends. The CDR3 bases are TGTGCCAGCAGCTTAGGCCAGGGGTCTTATGAAGCTTTCTTT. It encodes CASSLGQGSYEAFF.

V usage is TRBV7-6 and J usage is TRBJ2-7; 8 bases match TRBD2. The length of the CDR3 is 15 residues. Per the germline V gene, CDR1 is SGHVS and CDR2 is FNYEAQ. With 4 bases clipped from V and 5 bases from J, the junction kept 10 bases outside the gene matches. The CDR3: CASSCPRGGRNEQYF. CDR3 coding DNA: TGTGCCAGCAGCTGCCCTCGGGGGGGGCGGAACGAGCAGTACTTC.

The chain links TRBV7-2 to TRBJ2-7; unclear D gene. The germline CDR1 and CDR2 sequences are SGHTA and FQGNSA. The CDR3 has 13 amino acids. V gave up 0 bases and J gave up 3 bases, with 6 bases separating them. The CDR3, as DNA: TGTGCCAGCAGCTTAGCAAGCCTCTACGAGCAGTACTTC. Amino acids: CASSLASLYEQYF.

V usage is TRBV6-5 and J usage is TRBJ1-6; possible D gene TRBD1, 5 bases. With 6 bases removed from V and 6 bases from J, the gap between germline ends came to 15 bases. This CDR3 is 15 amino acids long. The germline CDR1 and CDR2 sequences are MNHEY and SVGAGI. CDR3 residues: CASRSQGAGNSPLHF. The CDR3 nucleotides are TGTGCCAGCAGATCTCAGGGAGCTGGTAATTCACCCCTCCACTTT.

By sample fraction, this clone is medium-sized. The CDR3 is CASSGGGGNSGNTIYF. The CDR3 region has the DNA TGTGCCAGCAGTGGAGGCGGGGGCAACTCTGGAAACACCATATATTTT. This chain joins TRBV2 and TRBJ1-3; possible D gene TRBD1, 6 bases. With 4 bases removed from V and 0 bases from J, the gap between germline ends came to 13 bases. The CDR3 has 16 residues. The germline gives CDR1 SNHLY, CDR2 FYNNEI.

J is TRBJ2-1 and V is TRBV6-5, with D possibly matching TRBD2 (6 bases). The CDR3 totals 15 residues. V dropped 3 bases and J dropped 5 bases, with 14 bases sitting between them. Germline lookup yields CDR1 MNHEY and CDR2 SVGAGI. The DNA for the CDR3 is TGTGCCAGCAGTTATAGCGGAGACCCTAACAATGAGCAGTTCTTC. It encodes CASSYSGDPNNEQFF.

V is TRBV6-5 and J is TRBJ2-1, with TRBD2 matching over 9 bases. Trimming cost V 5 bases and J 9 bases; bases outside gene matches: 8. Germline CDR1 MNHEY, CDR2 SVGAGI. The CDR3 has 14 residues. The DNA of the CDR3 is TGTGCCAGCAGTCTCAGTTCACTAGCGGGTGAGCAGTTCTTC. Translated, it gives CASSLSSLAGEQFF.

J is TRBJ1-1 and V is TRBV30; 8 nucleotides agree with TRBD1. Germline CDR1 is GTSNPN and CDR2 is SVGIG (reference sequence). This CDR3 comprises 13 residues. J lost 8 bases, V lost 4 bases, and 9 bases had no gene match. The CDR3 sequence is CAWTQGAQKEAFF. CDR3 DNA sequence: TGTGCCTGGACCCAGGGGGCACAAAAAGAAGCTTTCTTT.

The chain recombines TRBV18 with TRBJ1-1, with TRBD1 identical over 9 bases. The trim removed 6 bases at V and 5 bases at J, leaving 10 bases unmatched. The CDR3 covers 15 residues. The V gene's germline CDR1 is KGHSH and CDR2 LQKENI. CDR3 bases: TGTGCCAGCTCCCAGGGACAGGGTGAGTGGACTGAAGCTTTCTTT. Its translation is CASSQGQGEWTEAFF.

The V and J genes are TRBV30 and TRBJ2-7; D may be TRBD2 (7 bases). The germline V gene has CDR1 GTSNPN and CDR2 SVGIG (reference sequence). The CDR3 sequence is 13 residues long. The V end lost 3 bases, the J end lost 3 bases, and 12 bases lay between the germline ends. The CDR3 sequence is CAWSLGGVYEQYF. The CDR3 nucleotides are TGTGCCTGGAGCCTAGGGGGGGTCTACGAGCAGTACTTC.

The chain carries TRBV19 and TRBJ1-1; D is ambiguous. Germline V gene sequence: CDR1 LNHDA, CDR2 SQIVND (reference sequence). Trimming cost V 7 bases and J 0 bases, with 12 bases left between them. The CDR3 sequence is 14 residues long. The CDR3 region is CASTGITVNTEAFF. The CDR3 DNA reads as TGTGCCAGTACGGGGATAACAGTGAACACTGAAGCTTTCTTT.

This clone was recorded at least ten times. This chain links TRBV6-2 or TRBV6-3 with TRBJ2-7; no definite D call. This CDR3 has 11 amino acids. V lost 3 bases and J 9 bases, leaving 9 bases between the germline ends. The germline gives CDR1 MNHEY, CDR2 SVGEGT. CDR3 loop: CASSYRVLQYF. The CDR3, as DNA: TGTGCCAGCAGTTATAGAGTTCTGCAGTACTTC.